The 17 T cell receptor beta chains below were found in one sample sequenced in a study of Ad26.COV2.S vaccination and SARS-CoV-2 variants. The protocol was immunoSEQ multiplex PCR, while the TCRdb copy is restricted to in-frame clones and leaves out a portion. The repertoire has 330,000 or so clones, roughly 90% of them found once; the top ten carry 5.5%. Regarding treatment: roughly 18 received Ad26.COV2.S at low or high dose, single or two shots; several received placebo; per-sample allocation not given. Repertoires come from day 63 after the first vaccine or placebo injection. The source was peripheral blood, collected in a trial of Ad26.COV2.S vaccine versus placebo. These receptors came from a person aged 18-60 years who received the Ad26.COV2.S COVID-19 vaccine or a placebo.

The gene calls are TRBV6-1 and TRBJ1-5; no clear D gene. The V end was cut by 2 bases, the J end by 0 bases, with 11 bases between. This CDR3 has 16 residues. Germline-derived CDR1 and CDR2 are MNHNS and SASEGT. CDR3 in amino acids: CASSELFGYSNQPQHF. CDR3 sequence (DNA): TGTGCCAGCAGTGAACTGTTCGGGTATAGCAATCAGCCCCAGCATTTT.

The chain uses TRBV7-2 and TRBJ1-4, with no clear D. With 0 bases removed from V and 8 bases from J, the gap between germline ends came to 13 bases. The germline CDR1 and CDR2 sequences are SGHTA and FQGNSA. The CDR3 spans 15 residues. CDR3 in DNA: TGTGCCAGCAGCTTAGCGCCGGGGTTAGGCGAAAAACTGTTTTTT. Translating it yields CASSLAPGLGEKLFF. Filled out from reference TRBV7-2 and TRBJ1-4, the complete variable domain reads GAGVSQSPSNKVTEKGKDVELRCDPISGHTALYWYRQSLGQGLEFLIYFQGNSAPDKSGLPSDRFSAERTGGSVSTLTIQRTQQEDSAVYLCASSLAPGLGEKLFFGSGTQLSVL.

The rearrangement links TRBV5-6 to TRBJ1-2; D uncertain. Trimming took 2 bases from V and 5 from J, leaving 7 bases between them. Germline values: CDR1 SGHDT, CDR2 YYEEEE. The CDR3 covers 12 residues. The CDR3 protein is CASSFNDYGYTF. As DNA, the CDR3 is TGTGCCAGCAGCTTCAACGATTATGGCTACACCTTC. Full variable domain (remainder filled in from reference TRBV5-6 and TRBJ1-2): DAGVTQSPTHLIKTRGQQVTLRCSPKSGHDTVSWYQQALGQGPQFIFQYYEEEERQRGNFPDRFSGHQFPNYSSELNVNALLLGDSALYLCASSFNDYGYTFGSGTRLTVV.

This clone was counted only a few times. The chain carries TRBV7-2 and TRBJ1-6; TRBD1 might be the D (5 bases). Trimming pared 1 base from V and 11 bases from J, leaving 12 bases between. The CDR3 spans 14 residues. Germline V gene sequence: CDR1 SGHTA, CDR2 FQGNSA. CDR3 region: CASSLVGGTTPLHF. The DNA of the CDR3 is TGTGCCAGCAGCTTAGTCGGGGGAACAACACCCCTCCACTTT.

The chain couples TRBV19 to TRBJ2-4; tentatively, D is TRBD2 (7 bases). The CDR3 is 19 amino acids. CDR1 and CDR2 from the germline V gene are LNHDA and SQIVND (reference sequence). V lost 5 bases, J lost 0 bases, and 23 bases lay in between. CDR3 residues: CASSFWWAGDYLAKNIQYF. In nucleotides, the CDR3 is TGTGCCAGTAGTTTCTGGTGGGCAGGGGACTATCTAGCCAAAAACATTCAGTACTTC.

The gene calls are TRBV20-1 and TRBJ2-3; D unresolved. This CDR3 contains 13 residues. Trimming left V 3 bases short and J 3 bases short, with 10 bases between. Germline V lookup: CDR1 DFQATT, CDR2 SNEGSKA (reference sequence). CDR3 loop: CSASWQQTDTQYF. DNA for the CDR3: TGCAGTGCTAGTTGGCAGCAAACAGATACGCAGTATTTT.

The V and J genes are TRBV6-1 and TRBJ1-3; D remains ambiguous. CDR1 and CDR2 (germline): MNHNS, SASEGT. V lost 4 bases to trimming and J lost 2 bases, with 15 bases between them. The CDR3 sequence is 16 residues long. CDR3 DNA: TGTGCCAGCAGTGCGTCTAGGGAATTGGCTGGAAACACCATATATTTT. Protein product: CASSASRELAGNTIYF.

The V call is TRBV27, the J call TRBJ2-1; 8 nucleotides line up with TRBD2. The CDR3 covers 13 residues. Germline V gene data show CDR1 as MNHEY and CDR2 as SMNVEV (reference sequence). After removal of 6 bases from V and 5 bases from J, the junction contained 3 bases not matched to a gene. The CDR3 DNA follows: TGTGCCAGCAGGTCACTAGCGGACAATGAGCAGTTCTTC. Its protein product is CASRSLADNEQFF.

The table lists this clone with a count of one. The CDR3 region has the DNA TGTGCCAGCAGCTTAGAGGGACAGGGACCTTACGAGCAGTACTTC. This codes for CASSLEGQGPYEQYF. This chain joins TRBV13 and TRBJ2-7; 9 bases fit TRBD1. From germline, CDR1 is PRHDT and CDR2 FYEKMQ (reference sequence). This CDR3 has 15 residues. With 1 base clipped from V and 4 bases from J, the junction kept 5 bases outside the gene matches.

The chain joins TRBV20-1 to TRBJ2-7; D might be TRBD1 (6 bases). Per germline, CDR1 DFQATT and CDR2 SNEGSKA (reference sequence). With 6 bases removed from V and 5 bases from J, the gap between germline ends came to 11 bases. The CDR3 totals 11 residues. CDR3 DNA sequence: TGCAGTGCGATCACAGGGCACGAGCAGTACTTC. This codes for CSAITGHEQYF.

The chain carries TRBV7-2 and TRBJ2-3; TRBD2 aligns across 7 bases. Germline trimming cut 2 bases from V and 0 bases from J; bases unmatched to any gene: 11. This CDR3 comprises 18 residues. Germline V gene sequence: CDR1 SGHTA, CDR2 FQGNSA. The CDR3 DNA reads TGTGCCAGCAGCTTATTCCCCGCGGGGGTCTATAGCACAGATACGCAGTATTTT. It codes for CASSLFPAGVYSTDTQYF.

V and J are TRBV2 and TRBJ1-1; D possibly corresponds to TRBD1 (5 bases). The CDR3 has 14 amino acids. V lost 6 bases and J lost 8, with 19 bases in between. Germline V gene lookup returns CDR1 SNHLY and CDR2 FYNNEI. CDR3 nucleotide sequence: TGTGCCAGCAGCGTACAAGGGGCGGGCTCAGAAGCTTTCTTT. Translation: CASSVQGAGSEAFF.

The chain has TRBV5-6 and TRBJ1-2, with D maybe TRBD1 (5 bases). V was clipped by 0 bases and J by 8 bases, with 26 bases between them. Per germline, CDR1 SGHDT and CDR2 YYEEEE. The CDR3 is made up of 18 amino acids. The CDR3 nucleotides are TGTGCCAGCAGCTTGGTTGTTTTTTGGGACTCTCCACGGAACGGCTACACCTTC. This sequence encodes CASSLVVFWDSPRNGYTF.

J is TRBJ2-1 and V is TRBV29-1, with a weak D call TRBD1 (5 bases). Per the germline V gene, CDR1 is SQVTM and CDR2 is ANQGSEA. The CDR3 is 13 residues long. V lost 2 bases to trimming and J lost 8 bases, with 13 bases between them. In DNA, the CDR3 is TGCAGCGTTGAACGGAATTTAGGGGATGAGCAGTTCTTC. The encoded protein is CSVERNLGDEQFF.

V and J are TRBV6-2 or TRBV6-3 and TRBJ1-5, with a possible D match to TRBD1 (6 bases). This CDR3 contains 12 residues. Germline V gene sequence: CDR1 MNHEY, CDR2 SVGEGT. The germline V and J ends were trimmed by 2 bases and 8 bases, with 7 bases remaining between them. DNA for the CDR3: TGTGCCAGCAGTTACGGGGGCAAGCCCCAGCATTTT. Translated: CASSYGGKPQHF.

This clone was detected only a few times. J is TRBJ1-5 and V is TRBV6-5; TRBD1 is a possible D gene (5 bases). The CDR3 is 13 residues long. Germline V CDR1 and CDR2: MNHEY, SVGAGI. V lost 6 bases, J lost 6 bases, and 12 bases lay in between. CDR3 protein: CASRSGRTQPQHF. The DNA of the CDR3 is TGTGCCAGCAGATCAGGGAGGACTCAGCCCCAGCATTTT.

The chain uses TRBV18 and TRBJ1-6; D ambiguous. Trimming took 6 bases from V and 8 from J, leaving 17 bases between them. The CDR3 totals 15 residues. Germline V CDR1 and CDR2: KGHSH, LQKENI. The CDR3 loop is CASSPLVAGDSPLHF. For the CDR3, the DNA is TGTGCCAGCTCCCCTTTAGTGGCCGGGGATTCACCCCTCCACTTT.